This T cell receptor (beta chain) was obtained from a study of T cell changes during pregnancy in multiple sclerosis. This CDR3 is built from 14 residues. Per the germline V gene, CDR1 is SGDLS and CDR2 is YYNGEE. Losses at the gene ends were 7 bases for V and 0 bases for J; bases not matched to a gene: 3. Assay: immunoSEQ multiplex PCR; the TCRdb copy retains only in-frame clones and omits some. The table records about 44,000 clones, approximately 95% of them present only once. The sequencing here drew on CD4+ T cells from peripheral blood mononuclear cells, taken in the first trimester of pregnancy. The chain joins TRBV9 to TRBJ2-2, with 7 bases aligning to TRBD1. The sequence derives from a female donor with multiple sclerosis, enrolled in a pregnancy study. Here the CDR3 reads CASSGTANTGELFF. The CDR3 nucleotides are TGTGCCAGCTCCGGGACAGCGAACACCGGGGAGCTGTTTTTT. Looking up the rest from reference TRBV9 and TRBJ2-2 gives the full variable domain: DSGVTQTPKHLITATGQRVTLRCSPRSGDLSVYWYQQSLDQGLQFLIQYYNGEERAKGNILERFSAQQFPDLHSELNLSSLELGDSALYFCASSGTANTGELFFGEGSRLTVL.